These T cell receptor beta chains were read from a single sample in a study of blood T cell repertoires in COVID-19. Libraries were prepared by immunoSEQ multiplex PCR; TCRdb keeps only in-frame clonotypes and omits some of them. The table shows 50,000 to 75,000 clones, with about nine tenths occurring only once. Source material: peripheral blood. The receptor source for this set is a man aged 60-69 years with acute or convalescent COVID-19. The CDR3 runs from the conserved cysteine through the conserved F or W. The D gene is left open where the match is weak. The listing skips clone size in some rows; elsewhere it reads once, few, many or a size class.

clone size: -
J gene: TRBJ1-5
V gene: TRBV5-1
D gene: -
CDR3 protein: CASSLDHRPNQPQHF
CDR3 DNA: TGCGCCAGCAGCTTGGACCACAGGCCCAATCAGCCCCAGCATTTT

clone size: -
J gene: TRBJ1-4
V gene: TRBV2
D gene: TRBD1
CDR3 protein: CASQGQRNEKLFF
CDR3 DNA: TGTGCCTCCCAGGGACAGAGAAATGAAAAACTGTTTTTT

clone size: -
J gene: TRBJ1-6
V gene: TRBV6-1
D gene: -
CDR3 protein: CASSESNRAQDRSPLHF
CDR3 DNA: TGTGCCAGCAGCGAATCTAACCGGGCGCAAGACAGGTCACCCCTCCACTTT

clone size: -
J gene: TRBJ2-3
V gene: TRBV11-2
D gene: TRBD2
CDR3 protein: CASRPIAGGPTSTDTQYF
CDR3 DNA: TGTGCCAGCAGACCAATAGCGGGGGGACCTACTAGCACAGATACGCAGTATTTT

clone size: once
J gene: TRBJ1-1
V gene: TRBV29-1
D gene: -
CDR3 protein: CSVFWQGRFGTEAFF
CDR3 DNA: TGCAGCGTTTTCTGGCAGGGTCGTTTCGGCACTGAAGCTTTCTTT

clone size: -
J gene: TRBJ2-5
V gene: TRBV19
D gene: -
CDR3 protein: CASSIGGIEETQYF
CDR3 DNA: TGTGCCAGTAGTATTGGGGGCATTGAAGAGACCCAGTACTTC

clone size: once
J gene: TRBJ1-2
V gene: TRBV27
D gene: -
CDR3 protein: CASSPSPGPTYGYTF
CDR3 DNA: TGTGCCAGCAGCCCAAGCCCAGGCCCCACCTATGGCTACACCTTC

clone size: -
J gene: TRBJ2-4
V gene: TRBV11-2
D gene: -
CDR3 protein: CASSLAVAGRLNIQYF
CDR3 DNA: TGTGCCAGCAGCTTAGCGGTGGCAGGGCGGCTGAACATTCAGTACTTC

clone size: -
J gene: TRBJ2-1
V gene: TRBV27
D gene: TRBD1
CDR3 protein: CASSPAGTGSVGEQFF
CDR3 DNA: TGTGCCAGCAGTCCGGCCGGGACAGGGTCAGTAGGTGAGCAGTTCTTC

clone size: -
J gene: TRBJ2-7
V gene: TRBV4-1
D gene: TRBD2
CDR3 protein: CASSQLAGGIYEQYF
CDR3 DNA: TGCGCCAGCAGCCAACTAGCGGGGGGTATATACGAGCAGTACTTC

clone size: -
J gene: TRBJ2-7
V gene: TRBV30
D gene: -
CDR3 protein: CAWSSGQLIYEQYF
CDR3 DNA: TGTGCCTGGAGCTCAGGACAGCTAATTTACGAGCAGTACTTC